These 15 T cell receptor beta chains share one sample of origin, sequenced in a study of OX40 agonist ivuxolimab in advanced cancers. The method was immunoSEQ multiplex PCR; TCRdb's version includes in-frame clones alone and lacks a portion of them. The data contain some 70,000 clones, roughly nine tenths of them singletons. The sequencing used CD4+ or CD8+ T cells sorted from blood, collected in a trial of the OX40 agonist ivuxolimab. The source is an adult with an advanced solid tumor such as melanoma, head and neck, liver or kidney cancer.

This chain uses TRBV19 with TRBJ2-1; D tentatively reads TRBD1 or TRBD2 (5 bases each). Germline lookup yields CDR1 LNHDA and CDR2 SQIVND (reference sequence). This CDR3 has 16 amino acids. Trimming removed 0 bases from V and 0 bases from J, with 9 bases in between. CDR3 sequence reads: CASSIEQGVSYNEQFF. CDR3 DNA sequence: TGTGCCAGTAGTATAGAGCAGGGAGTCTCCTACAATGAGCAGTTCTTC.

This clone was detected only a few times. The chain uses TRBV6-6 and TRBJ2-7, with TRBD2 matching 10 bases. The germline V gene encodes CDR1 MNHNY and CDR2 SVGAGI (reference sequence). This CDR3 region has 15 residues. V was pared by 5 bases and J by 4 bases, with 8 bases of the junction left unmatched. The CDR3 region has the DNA TGTGCCAGCAGTCCAATAGCGGGGGGCGTGTACGAGCAGTACTTC. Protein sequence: CASSPIAGGVYEQYF.

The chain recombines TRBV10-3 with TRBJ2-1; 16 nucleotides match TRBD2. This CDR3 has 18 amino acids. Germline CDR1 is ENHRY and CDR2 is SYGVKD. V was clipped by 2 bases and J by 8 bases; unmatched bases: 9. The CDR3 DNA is TGTGCCATCAGTGAGATTGGGACTAGCGGGGGGGCCTTGTATGAGCAGTTCTTC. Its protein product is CAISEIGTSGGALYEQFF.

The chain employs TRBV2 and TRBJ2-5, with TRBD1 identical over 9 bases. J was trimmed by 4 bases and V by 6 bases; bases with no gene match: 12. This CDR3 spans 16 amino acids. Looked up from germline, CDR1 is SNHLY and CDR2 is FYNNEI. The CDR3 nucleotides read TGTGCCAGCAGGCCCGCCCGGACAGGGGCCCGAGAGACCCAGTACTTC. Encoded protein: CASRPARTGARETQYF.

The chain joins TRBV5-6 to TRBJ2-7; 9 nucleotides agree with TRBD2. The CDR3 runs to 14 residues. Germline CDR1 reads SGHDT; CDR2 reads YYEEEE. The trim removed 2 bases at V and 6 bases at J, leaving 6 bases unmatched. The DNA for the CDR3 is TGTGCCAGCAGCTTCCCGGGACTAGCTGCCGAGCAGTACTTC. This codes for CASSFPGLAAEQYF.

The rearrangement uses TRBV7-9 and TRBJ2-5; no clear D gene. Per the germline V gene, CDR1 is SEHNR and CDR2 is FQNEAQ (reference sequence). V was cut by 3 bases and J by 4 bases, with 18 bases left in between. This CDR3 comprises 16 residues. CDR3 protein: CASSFPTGRFGETQYF. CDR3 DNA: TGTGCCAGCAGCTTTCCGACCGGGCGGTTCGGAGAGACCCAGTACTTC.

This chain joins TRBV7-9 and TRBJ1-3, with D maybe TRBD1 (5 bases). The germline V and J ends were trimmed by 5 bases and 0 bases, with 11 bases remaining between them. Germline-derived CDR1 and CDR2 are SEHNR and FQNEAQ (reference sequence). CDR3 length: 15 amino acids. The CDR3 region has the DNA TGTGCCAGCAGCCCGCAGGGTAGCTCTGGAAACACCATATATTTT. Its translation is CASSPQGSSGNTIYF.

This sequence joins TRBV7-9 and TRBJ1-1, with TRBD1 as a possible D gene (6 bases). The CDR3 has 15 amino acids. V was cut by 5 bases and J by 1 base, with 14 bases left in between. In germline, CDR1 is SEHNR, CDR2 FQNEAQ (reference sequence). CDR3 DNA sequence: TGTGCCAGCAGCCCTTCAGGGGTGCGGAACACTGAAGCTTTCTTT. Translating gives CASSPSGVRNTEAFF.

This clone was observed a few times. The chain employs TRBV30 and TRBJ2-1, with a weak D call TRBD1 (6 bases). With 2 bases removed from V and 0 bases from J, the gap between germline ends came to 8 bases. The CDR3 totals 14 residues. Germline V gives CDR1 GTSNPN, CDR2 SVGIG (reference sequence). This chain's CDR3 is CAWSMDSSYNEQFF. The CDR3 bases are TGTGCCTGGAGTATGGACAGCTCCTACAATGAGCAGTTCTTC.

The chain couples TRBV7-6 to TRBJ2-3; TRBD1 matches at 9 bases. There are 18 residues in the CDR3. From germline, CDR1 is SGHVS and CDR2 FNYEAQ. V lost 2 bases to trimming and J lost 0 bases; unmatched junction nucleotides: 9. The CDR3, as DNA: TGTGCCAGCAGCTTAAGAGACAGGGGGGTTTTTAGCACAGATACGCAGTATTTT. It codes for CASSLRDRGVFSTDTQYF.

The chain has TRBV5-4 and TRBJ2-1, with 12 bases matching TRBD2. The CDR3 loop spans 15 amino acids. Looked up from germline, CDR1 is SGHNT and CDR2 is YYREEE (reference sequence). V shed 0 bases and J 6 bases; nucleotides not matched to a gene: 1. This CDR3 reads CASSLEGLAGNEQFF. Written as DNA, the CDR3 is TGTGCCAGCAGCTTGGAGGGACTAGCGGGCAATGAGCAGTTCTTC. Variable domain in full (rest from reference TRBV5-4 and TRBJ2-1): ETGVTQSPTHLIKTRGQQVTLRCSSQSGHNTVSWYQQALGQGPQFIFQYYREEENGRGNFPPRFSGLQFPNYSSELNVNALELDDSALYLCASSLEGLAGNEQFFGPGTRLTVL.

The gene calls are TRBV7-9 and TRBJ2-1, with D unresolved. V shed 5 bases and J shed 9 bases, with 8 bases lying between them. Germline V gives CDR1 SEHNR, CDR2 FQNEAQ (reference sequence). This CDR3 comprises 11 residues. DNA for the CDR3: TGTGCCAGCAGCCCCAGTATTGAGCAGTTCTTC. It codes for CASSPSIEQFF.

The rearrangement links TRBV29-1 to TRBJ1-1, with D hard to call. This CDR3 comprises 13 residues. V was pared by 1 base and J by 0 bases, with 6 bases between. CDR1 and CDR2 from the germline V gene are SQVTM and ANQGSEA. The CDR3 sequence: CSVEVSVNTEAFF. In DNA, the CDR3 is TGCAGCGTTGAAGTTTCAGTGAACACTGAAGCTTTCTTT.

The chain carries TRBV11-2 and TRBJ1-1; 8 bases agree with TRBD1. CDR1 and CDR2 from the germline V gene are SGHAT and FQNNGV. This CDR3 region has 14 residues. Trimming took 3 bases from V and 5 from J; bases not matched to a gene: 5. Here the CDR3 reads CASSLQGARTEAFF. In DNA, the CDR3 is TGTGCCAGCAGCTTGCAGGGGGCGAGGACTGAAGCTTTCTTT. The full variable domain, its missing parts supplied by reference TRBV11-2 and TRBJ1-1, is EAGVAQSPRYKIIEKRQSVAFWCNPISGHATLYWYQQILGQGPKLLIQFQNNGVVDDSQLPKDRFSAERLKGVDSTLKIQPAKLEDSAVYLCASSLQGARTEAFFGQGTRLTVV.

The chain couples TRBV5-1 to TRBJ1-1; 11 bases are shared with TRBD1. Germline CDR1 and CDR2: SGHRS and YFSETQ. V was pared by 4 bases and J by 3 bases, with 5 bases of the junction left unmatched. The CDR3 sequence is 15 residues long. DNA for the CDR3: TGCGCCAGCAGCACCCAGGGACAGGGGGACACTGAAGCTTTCTTT. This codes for CASSTQGQGDTEAFF. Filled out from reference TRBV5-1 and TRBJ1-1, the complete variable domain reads KAGVTQTPRYLIKTRGQQVTLSCSPISGHRSVSWYQQTPGQGLQFLFEYFSETQRNKGNFPGRFSGRQFSNSRSEMNVSTLELGDSALYLCASSTQGQGDTEAFFGQGTRLTVV.